The entry that follows covers one TCR beta chain sequence. Its antigen is unknown. Base quality data are lacking; no much larger clone is found one base away. This entry is derived from a study of cytomegalovirus exposure and HLA in healthy donors (dated by TCRdb to about 2017). As for the study more broadly: An earlier analysis of about 530 of the donors reported around 280 Gb of sequence data and 90 million to 120 million unique TCR beta sequences obtained from about 170 million T cells. Approximately 310 gigabases of sequencing data and around 87 million unique TCR sequences were included in an early release covering roughly 600 HLA-typed donors. Of the 300 to 500 genotyped donors, less than 90% were placed in the genetic ancestry cluster associated with self-reported Caucasian donors. The aim of the study was to test whether cataloging public T cell receptors could identify signatures of past pathogen exposure. The study used immunosequencing to profile the T cell repertoires of several hundred subjects and linked those repertoires to cytomegalovirus serostatus. In addition to the first cohort of 500 to 850 subjects, a separate validation cohort of 130 or so different subjects was used. High-throughput TCR immunosequencing, statistical association of individual TCRs with disease status, and machine learning were combined to predict cytomegalovirus infection status. A later analysis re-analyzed previously published TCR beta repertoires from 666 donors and added high-resolution HLA genotyping to study TCR occurrence patterns. Rather than drawing on any new phenotypic data, the later analysis identified candidate immune exposures from TCR beta sequences and the way those sequences occurred across donors. To decide whether each TCR beta V gene segment behaved as functional or pseudogenic, an earlier analysis of 587 of the donors relied on high-throughput TCR beta sequencing. Donor age, sex, ethnicity and CMV serostatus were compiled alongside the repertoire data. A later genetic analysis used genome-wide SNP genotypes for about three fifths of the 666 donors, treating that subset as a discovery cohort. All discovery cohort repertoires had been generated using a single sequencing platform. HLA typing included class I and class II loci at four-digit resolution. Typing coverage varied by locus: about 629-630 donors for A, B, C, DRB1 and DQB1; approximately 500 for DQA1; approximately 570 for DPA1; more than 450 for DPB1. Roughly five DR-DQ haplotypes were treated as single units for association and clustering because of strong linkage in the cohort. Among about 400 genotyped donors of the cohort, an average of around 220,000 unique TCR beta nucleotide sequences was sequenced per donor, of which about 18% were non-productive.

Libraries were built with the immunoSEQ multiplex PCR assay. For the multiplex PCR, a mixture combining 60 forward primers for TCR Vbeta segments and 13 reverse primers for TCR Jbeta segments was used. The CDR3 region of rearranged TCR beta genes was amplified from genomic DNA with a multiplex PCR assay. Amplified TCR beta libraries were sequenced as 87-base-pair reads on the Illumina HiSeq System. The published analysis was carried out like this. A later analysis counted approximately 74 million unique TCR beta chains across the approximately 700 repertoires, and around 9.9 million of these chains were shared by at least two donors. Raw reads were error-corrected and collapsed into unique sequences by a nearest-neighbor algorithm in which closely related sequences were merged to remove PCR and sequencing errors. Alignment of CDR3 sequences to IMGT reference sequences was used to assign V, D and J gene segments. For a sequence to be retained, a match of at least six nucleotides to both a V gene segment and a J gene segment was required. Rearrangements were called productive when the CDR3 lacked stop codons and stayed in frame with V and J; all others were non-productive. Following IMGT convention, CDR3 was defined as the stretch from the second conserved V-encoded cysteine up to the conserved J-encoded phenylalanine. In an earlier analysis of approximately 590 of the donors, sequences lacking an unambiguous match to a single V gene segment were excluded. In an earlier analysis of approximately 500 of the donors, a V segment was called functional when productive rearrangements were above 56.7%, and segregating when the standard deviation between donors exceeded 5%. To diagnose cytomegalovirus status from the catalog of TCR beta chain sequences, a statistical classification framework was built. V and J gene assignment, in a later analysis, came from comparing TCR nucleotide sequences with IMGT/GENE-DB human TR gene sequences. The TCRdist pipeline was used in a later analysis to assign CDR3 sequences and most-parsimonious VDJ recombination scenarios. A later analysis defined each TCR beta chain by its CDR3 amino acid sequence plus V-gene family, and excluded reads lacking a unique V-gene family. As a way to deal with suspected cross-contamination and a sequencing artifact, a later analysis dropped approximately 590 nucleotide sequences that were highly shared and had low generation probability. In a later analysis, a clonal expansion index was calculated for each public chain from normalized within-repertoire ranks of inferred template counts. A later analysis computed generation probabilities with a VDJ recombination model fitted to out-of-frame rearrangements, and checked the results against IGoR. In a later analysis, TCR-TCR, TCR-HLA and TCR-CMV co-occurrence was scored with hypergeometric tests, and a repertoire-size bias correction was applied to TCR pairs. In a later analysis, false discovery rates were estimated by permuting HLA or CMV assignments 20 times. In a later analysis, co-occurring TCRs were grouped with DBSCAN, and TCRdist sequence similarity was added when clustering was performed within HLA-allele-positive subsets. For co-occurrence clustering, repertoires with fewer than 30,000 or more than 120,000 public chains were excluded, along with 4 to 6 repertoires with anomalous nucleotide sharing. TCRdb obtained this table from immuneACCESS and retained in-frame rearrangements with V and J assigned. These tables miss some clones; where compared with another copy, unresolved V genes account for less than half of the shortfall, and the remainder is unexplained. V and J calls and clone size are as listed in that table; D and trimming were resolved from the DNA. In this sample the table shows some 130,000 clones, around 72% of which occur a single time. The biggest ten clones account for 4.2% of the sample.

General findings and caveats noted by the study authors: The authors suggested that the approach could potentially be extended to other disease states and immunological phenotypes. Most CMV-associated TCR beta chains appeared to be HLA-restricted in a later analysis, and the HLA associations seemed to be driven largely by CMV exposure. Approximately 16 rarely observed V segments, including chromosome 9 orphons, were excluded from the earlier analysis of approximately 500 of the donors because counts were too low. A later genetic analysis associated a missense DCLRE1C variant with V-gene and J-gene trimming of TCR beta chains, and an independent cohort replicated the association. Strong co-occurrence of HLA alleles, especially DR and DQ, made assigning TCR associations to individual alleles difficult. Immune exposure information for the cohort was limited to CMV serostatus. Linkage disequilibrium might explain the correlated functional status among segregating V segments, but an unknown experimental factor could not be ruled out. Only TCR beta chains were sequenced in this cohort, and the absence of alpha or paired-chain data limited detectable features. A total of some 180 TCR beta chains were listed by the study as associated with cytomegalovirus. Most TCR sequences were seen in very few donors, while some public TCRs were found in many individuals. A few of the identified cytomegalovirus-associated TCR beta chains were confirmed in vitro to be specific for cytomegalovirus antigens. Some IMGT-functional V segments, including TRBV6-2 and TRBV6-3, could not be distinguished by the 87-base-pair reads and were therefore excluded. In a later analysis, several top co-occurrence clusters were reported to appear linked to parvovirus B19, influenza, CMV and Epstein-Barr virus. In an earlier analysis of 587 of the donors, most TCR beta V segments appeared in productive rearrangements about 90% or about 30% of the time, broadly matching IMGT annotations. A further reported finding was that TCR beta sequences accurately predicted the HLA-A and HLA-B alleles for most subjects in the first cohort. The classifier was reported to diagnose cytomegalovirus status with high specificity and sensitivity in both the original and validation cohorts. Roughly uniform sequencing depth across donors was assumed in presence/absence analyses, although this assumption may not hold. Compared with equally common non-associated chains, HLA-associated TCR beta chains in a later analysis were more clonally expanded and had lower generation probabilities. HLA typing was unavailable for some donors at each locus, so association tests used only the typed subset. The sequencing pipeline was judged likely to have produced a cluster of highly shared sequence variants as a technical artifact. In a later genetic analysis, fewer N-insertions in productive TCRs were reported among donors in an Asian-associated ancestry cluster than the roughly 700-donor mean. In a later analysis, the rate of TCR association differed among HLA loci, with DRB1 alleles having the most associated TCRs and HLA-C alleles having the fewest. At a false discovery rate of 0.05, a later analysis linked around 15,000 TCR beta sequences to specific HLA alleles.

V trim: 7 bases; J trim: 4 bases; unmatched bases: 15. As encoded in the germline V gene (reference sequence), CDR1 is WNHNN while CDR2 is SYGVQD. The CDR3, from cysteine to phenylalanine, totals 16 residues. Left in the record is the CDR3 DNA by itself, 48 bases read in frame from the first base. In total, over 600 healthy bone marrow donors made up the cohort. At the time of sampling, every cohort member was nominally healthy, though immune exposures that went unrecorded were likely present. The donor was CMV seropositive and was included in the group of 250 to 300 seropositive cohort members. A peripheral blood sample was collected from each donor, and TCR beta sequencing was performed on peripheral blood mononuclear cells. The Qiagen DNeasy Blood Extraction Kit was used to extract genomic DNA from the blood cell samples.

The clonotype originates from a man in his fifties or sixties in good health and CMV-seropositive. The V and J segments used are TRBV10-1 and TRBJ1-1; TRBD1 aligns with 7 central bases. Sequencing was carried out using PBMCs. The CDR3 loop reads CASKTTPRGVGTEAFF. Here is the DNA: TGCGCCAGCAAAACCACTCCCAGGGGGGTGGGCACTGAAGCTTTCTTT.